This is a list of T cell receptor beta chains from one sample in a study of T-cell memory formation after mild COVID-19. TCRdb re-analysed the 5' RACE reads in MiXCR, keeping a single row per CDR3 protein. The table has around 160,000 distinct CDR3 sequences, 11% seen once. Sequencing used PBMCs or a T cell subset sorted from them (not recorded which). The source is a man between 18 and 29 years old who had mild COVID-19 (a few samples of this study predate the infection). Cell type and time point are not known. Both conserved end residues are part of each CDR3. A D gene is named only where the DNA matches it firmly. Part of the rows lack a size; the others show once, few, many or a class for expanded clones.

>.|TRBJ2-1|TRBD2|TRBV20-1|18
CSARGVGTSGGTYNEQFF
TGCAGTGCTAGAGGAGTAGGGACTAGCGGGGGAACCTACAATGAGCAGTTCTTC
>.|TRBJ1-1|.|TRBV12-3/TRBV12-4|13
CASGSSVATEAFF
TGTGCCAGCGGAAGCAGTGTAGCCACTGAAGCTTTCTTT
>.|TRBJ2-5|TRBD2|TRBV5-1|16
CASSRYELAGVETQYF
TGCGCCAGCAGCCGCTACGAACTAGCGGGGGTTGAGACCCAGTACTTC
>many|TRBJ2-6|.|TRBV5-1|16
CASSLVGSSGANVLTF
TGCGCCAGCAGCTTGGTCGGGAGCTCTGGGGCCAACGTCCTGACTTTC
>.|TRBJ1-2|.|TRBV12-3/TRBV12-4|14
CASSSNRDPYGYTF
TGTGCCAGCAGTTCGAATCGGGACCCCTATGGCTACACCTTC
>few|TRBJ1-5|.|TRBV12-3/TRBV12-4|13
CASSLNSGEPQHF
TGTGCCAGCAGTTTAAATTCAGGAGAGCCCCAGCATTTT
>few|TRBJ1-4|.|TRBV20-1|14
CSAKVVPASEKLFF
TGCAGTGCCAAAGTCGTCCCAGCGAGCGAAAAACTGTTTTTT
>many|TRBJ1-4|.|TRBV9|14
CASSKLTTNEKLFF
TGTGCCAGCAGCAAATTAACCACTAATGAAAAACTGTTTTTT
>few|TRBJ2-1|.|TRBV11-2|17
CASSPAASLDSYNEHFF
TGTGCCAGCAGCCCCGCCGCCTCCTTAGACTCCTACAATGAGCATTTCTTC
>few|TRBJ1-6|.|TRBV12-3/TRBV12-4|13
CASSRQYNSPLHF
TGTGCCAGCAGCCGACAGTACAATTCACCCCTCCACTTT
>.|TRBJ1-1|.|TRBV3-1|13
CASSLGSNTEAFF
TGTGCCAGCAGCCTCGGGTCCAACACTGAAGCTTTCTTT
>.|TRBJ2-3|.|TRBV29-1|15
CSVVKQILFTDTQYF
TGCAGCGTTGTCAAACAGATACTCTTCACAGATACGCAGTATTTT
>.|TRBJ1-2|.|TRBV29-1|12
CSVSRGGNGYTF
TGCAGCGTGAGCCGTGGGGGTAATGGCTACACCTTC
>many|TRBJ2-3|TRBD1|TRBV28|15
CASSLRTGFTDTQYF
TGTGCCAGCAGTTTAAGGACAGGATTCACAGATACGCAGTATTTT
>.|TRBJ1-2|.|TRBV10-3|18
CAAPGWGGRSLSNYGYTF
TGTGCCGCCCCAGGGTGGGGGGGCCGGAGCCTTTCGAACTATGGCTACACCTTC
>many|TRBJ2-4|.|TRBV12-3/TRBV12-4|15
CASSLEGFDKNIQYF
TGTGCCAGCAGTTTAGAAGGCTTTGACAAAAACATTCAGTACTTC
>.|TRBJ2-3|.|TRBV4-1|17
CASSPLVTGSSTDTQYF
TGCGCCAGCAGCCCCCTGGTGACAGGCTCTAGCACAGATACGCAGTATTTT
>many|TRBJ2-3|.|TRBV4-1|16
CASSQETNPSTDTQYF
TGCGCCAGCAGCCAAGAAACAAACCCTAGCACAGATACGCAGTATTTT
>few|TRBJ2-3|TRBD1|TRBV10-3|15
CAISFDRGEGDTQYF
TGTGCCATCAGTTTTGACAGGGGTGAAGGGGATACGCAGTATTTT
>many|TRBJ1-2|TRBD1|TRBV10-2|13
CASSTGDPYGYTF
TGCGCCAGCAGCACAGGGGACCCCTATGGCTACACCTTC
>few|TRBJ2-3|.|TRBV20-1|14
CSARVDGGADTQYF
TGCAGTGCTAGAGTCGACGGGGGCGCAGATACGCAGTATTTT